The 3 T cell receptor beta chains presented below share a single source sample, sequenced in a study of blood T cell repertoires in COVID-19 (dated by TCRdb to 2018 to 2021). The method behind the library was the immunoSEQ multiplex PCR assay. In TCRdb, the immuneACCESS table is reduced to in-frame sequences with V and J assigned. These tables do not hold every clone; where another copy was compared, an unresolved V gene accounts for under half, and the others remain unexplained. Counted in this sample were roughly 120,000 clones; about 82% of them appeared once. About 5.4% of the sample comes from the top ten. Material: peripheral blood. The receptor source for this set is a human donor in a cohort sampled during active COVID-19.

The J gene is TRBJ1-5, the V gene TRBV19, with TRBD1 identical over 10 bases. Germline CDR1 and CDR2: LNHDA and SQIVND (reference sequence). Trimming cost V 7 bases and J 4 bases; bases outside gene matches: 13. The CDR3 has 17 amino acids. In DNA, the CDR3 is TGTGCCAGTACACGGGACGGGGACAGGGGAGGAAATCAGCCCCAGCATTTT. Its translation: CASTRDGDRGGNQPQHF.

This rearrangement joins TRBV24-1 to TRBJ1-2; tentatively, D is TRBD1 (5 bases). Germline lookup yields CDR1 KGHDR and CDR2 SFDVKD. Trimming stripped 6 bases from V and 4 bases from J, with 14 bases between. This CDR3 has 14 amino acids. CDR3 coding DNA: TGTGCCACCAGTCCCCCGGGACTGTCCTATGGCTACACCTTC. Encoded protein: CATSPPGLSYGYTF.

The CDR3 DNA reads TGTGCCAGCAAACCCGGGACACCCGTCTCTGGAAACACCATATATTTT. This gives the protein CASKPGTPVSGNTIYF. The chain joins TRBV5-6 to TRBJ1-3, with D maybe TRBD1 (6 bases). The germline gives CDR1 SGHDT, CDR2 YYEEEE. The ends were cut back, 6 bases at V and 0 bases at J, with 16 bases in the middle. There are 16 residues in the CDR3.